Listed here is a single TCR beta chain. This clone appeared a few times. Its specific antigen is unknown. It has no much larger one-base neighbor in the sample; base qualities were not kept. The data belong to a study of beta chain features in type 1 diabetes (dated by TCRdb to 2016 to 2019). Background on the whole study: Mean age, gender distribution, total cell number and subset yield were not different between patients and healthy donors. Across all samples, about 110 million sorted cells were examined, and cell number per subset correlated strongly with RNA yield. In the study, recently diagnosed type 1 diabetes patients and matched healthy donors were compared on the TCRB repertoires of their sorted circulating CD4+ T cell subsets. Regulatory and stem cell-like memory subsets were obtained from only 8 patients and roughly 8 healthy donors, while naive and central memory subsets were obtained from all 30 or so donors. Results and caveats for the whole study, not just this receptor: At VDJ recombination sites, patients with type 1 diabetes made fewer insertions and deleted more nucleotides, a pattern implying thymic rearrangement abnormalities. A moderate but significant shortening of TCRB CDR3 length was observed in type 1 diabetes patients in all four CD4+ subsets. PCR may preferentially amplify shorter templates, but because patient and control samples were amplified and corrected together, any resulting skew would affect both groups equally. Naive, central memory and regulatory TCRB repertoires appeared more similar among patients than among healthy donors. HLA sub-analyses involved small numbers of individuals, so any influence of HLA type on TCRB rearrangement remained unresolved. Because cDNA rather than genomic DNA was sequenced, highly expressing activated cells could have been over-represented, although no difference in activation and CD3 levels was found between groups.

Each donor gave one peripheral blood draw, roughly 110 mL on average, collected into heparinised tubes. Using a panel that included CD45RO, CCR7, CD25, CD127, CD95 and CD27, naive, central memory, regulatory and stem cell-like memory CD4+ T cells were sorted on a BD FACSAria II. Purity was above 95% for every sorted population. PBMCs were isolated right away by Lymphoprep density gradient centrifugation and were stained directly, without culture. Samples were stained and sorted in pairs, with one healthy donor and one patient per experiment, so that batch effects were minimized. All of the isolated RNA was reverse transcribed with the High Capacity cDNA Reverse Transcription Kit, so expressed TCRB transcripts were sequenced. Survey-depth immunoSEQ sequencing was performed on stem cell-like memory T cell samples, with an average of roughly 990,000 total reads per sample. After sorted cells were lysed in RLT buffer, RNA was extracted with DNase-treated RNeasy Micro or Mini kits, with the choice depending on cell number. Each cell subset was processed on its own to prevent cross-contamination, while patient and healthy donor samples were processed together. Using the immunoSEQ multiplex PCR, TCRB sequences were amplified from cDNA into 87-bp fragments spanning the CDR3 region. Amplicons were sequenced on the Illumina HiSeq platform. The authors' pipeline ran thus. PCR bias was computationally corrected using synthetic template baselines, reads within Hamming distance 2 were collapsed, and singletons that could not be merged were discarded. By aligning reads against IMGT, V, D and J genes, CDR3 length, and insertions or deletions at six rearrangement sites were assigned. Within each subset, clonotype counts were normalized to sorted cell number, and only after that were true diversity and Gini coefficients computed with the tcR R package. The overlap coefficient, calculated on TCRB nucleotide sequences, was used to measure repertoire sharing. This is the immuneACCESS table as TCRdb keeps it, with only in-frame sequences that have V and J called. A part of the clones is gone; compared with another copy, unresolved V genes explain less than half, and the rest is unexplained. V and J calls and clone size are given by that table; D and trimming were obtained from the DNA. The sample records 70,000 to 90,000 clones, under 35% of which are singletons. 0.35% to 0.45% of the sample lies in the top ten.

CDR3 length: 14 amino acids, cysteine to phenylalanine. The sequence is cut down to CDR3 DNA, 42 bases in frame from base 1. Cut back by 6 bases and 2 bases, the V and J ends lie 13 bases apart. CDR1 MNHEY and CDR2 SMNVEV were looked up in the germline V gene (reference sequence). The sample consisted of stem cell memory CD4+ T cells from blood. In light of the paper, this sample's cell subset or site label describes: stem cell-like memory CD4+ T cells. This TCR was recovered from a young woman in good health. This sequence uses TRBV27 and TRBJ1-2; the D gene is possibly TRBD1, with 6 bases matching. The DNA sequence is given as TGTGCCAGCAGGGGGTTAGGGACAAACTATGGCTACACCTTC. It specifies CASRGLGTNYGYTF.